These T cell receptor beta chains were read from a single sample in a study of cytotoxic CD8 clonotypes in ibrutinib-treated CLL. This table comes from immunoSEQ multiplex PCR, and its TCRdb copy is limited to in-frame clones, with some not included. The sample has about 140,000 clones, more than 75% seen once; the top ten hold 7.5% to 8%. Source: PBMCs, taken after 36 months of ibrutinib treatment. Receptor source: a human donor with chronic lymphocytic leukemia. Each CDR3 is given with its conserved first and last residue. The D gene is left open where the match is weak. Clone size is shown for a subset of rows, as once, few, many or a class of expanded clone.

CDR3 DNA: TGTGCCAGCAGCCCAATCCAGGGTGCTAATGAAAAACTGTTTTTT; CDR3 protein: CASSPIQGANEKLFF; clone size: .; D gene: .; V gene: TRBV28; CDR3 length: 15; J gene: TRBJ1-4
CDR3 DNA: TGCGCCAGCAGGGGGTTTAGGATCTCCTACGAGCAGTACTTC; CDR3 protein: CASRGFRISYEQYF; clone size: once; D gene: .; V gene: TRBV5-1; CDR3 length: 14; J gene: TRBJ2-7
CDR3 DNA: TGTGCCAGCAGCGTTACTAGCGGGAGGGCCCTGTACAATGAGCAGTTCTTC; CDR3 protein: CASSVTSGRALYNEQFF; clone size: .; D gene: TRBD2; V gene: TRBV11-2; CDR3 length: 17; J gene: TRBJ2-1
CDR3 DNA: TGCAGCGTTGTGGAGGGGGCACTGTACAATGAGCAGTTCTTC; CDR3 protein: CSVVEGALYNEQFF; clone size: .; D gene: .; V gene: TRBV29-1; CDR3 length: 14; J gene: TRBJ2-1
CDR3 DNA: TGTGCCAGCTCACCCCCGGGGCCATGGGACACTGAAGCTTTCTTT; CDR3 protein: CASSPPGPWDTEAFF; clone size: .; D gene: .; V gene: TRBV18; CDR3 length: 15; J gene: TRBJ1-1
CDR3 DNA: TGTGCCAGCAGTGCCGGGACAGGAGGAAACACCATATATTTT; CDR3 protein: CASSAGTGGNTIYF; clone size: .; D gene: TRBD1; V gene: TRBV27; CDR3 length: 14; J gene: TRBJ1-3
CDR3 DNA: TGTGCCAGCAGCAGGCGCAGCCCCCTCCGGGACTATGGCTACACCTTC; CDR3 protein: CASSRRSPLRDYGYTF; clone size: once; D gene: .; V gene: TRBV11-2; CDR3 length: 16; J gene: TRBJ1-2
CDR3 DNA: TGTGCTAGTGGTTCCTTAGCGGGAGGCACAGATACGCAGTATTTT; CDR3 protein: CASGSLAGGTDTQYF; clone size: .; D gene: TRBD2; V gene: TRBV12-5; CDR3 length: 15; J gene: TRBJ2-3
CDR3 DNA: TGTGCCAGCAGTGAGGGGGCTAGCGGTTACAATGAGCAGTTCTTC; CDR3 protein: CASSEGASGYNEQFF; clone size: .; D gene: .; V gene: TRBV6-1; CDR3 length: 15; J gene: TRBJ2-1
CDR3 DNA: TGTGCCACAGCATGGGGTCAGGCCGTATATGGCTACACCTTC; CDR3 protein: CATAWGQAVYGYTF; clone size: .; D gene: .; V gene: TRBV7-9; CDR3 length: 14; J gene: TRBJ1-2
CDR3 DNA: TGCGCCAGCAGCCCGACAGGGGAAAAGACCTACGAGCAGTACTTC; CDR3 protein: CASSPTGEKTYEQYF; clone size: .; D gene: TRBD1; V gene: TRBV5-1; CDR3 length: 15; J gene: TRBJ2-7
CDR3 DNA: TGTGCCAGCAGCTTAGAGGCTGGGGCCAACGTCCTGACTTTC; CDR3 protein: CASSLEAGANVLTF; clone size: .; D gene: .; V gene: TRBV7-9; CDR3 length: 14; J gene: TRBJ2-6
CDR3 DNA: TGTGCCAGCAGTTTAGTGGAAGGGACAGGGCTTTGGGGGCTTCAAAATTCACCCCTCCACTTT; CDR3 protein: CASSLVEGTGLWGLQNSPLHF; clone size: .; D gene: TRBD1; V gene: TRBV28; CDR3 length: 21; J gene: TRBJ1-6
CDR3 DNA: TGTGCCAGCAGCTGGGGACTAGCGGCCAATGAGCAGTTCTTC; CDR3 protein: CASSWGLAANEQFF; clone size: .; D gene: TRBD2; V gene: TRBV5-6; CDR3 length: 14; J gene: TRBJ2-1
CDR3 DNA: TGTGCCAGCGTCGGCAGCCAAGAGACCCAGTACTTC; CDR3 protein: CASVGSQETQYF; clone size: .; D gene: .; V gene: TRBV6-1; CDR3 length: 12; J gene: TRBJ2-5
CDR3 DNA: TGTGCCAGCTCACACGCGTGGGGAACTGACTCTGGAAACACCATATATTTT; CDR3 protein: CASSHAWGTDSGNTIYF; clone size: .; D gene: .; V gene: TRBV18; CDR3 length: 17; J gene: TRBJ1-3
CDR3 DNA: TGCAGTGCTCATCCAAAACTGTTTTTT; CDR3 protein: CSAHPKLFF; clone size: .; D gene: .; V gene: TRBV20-1; CDR3 length: 9; J gene: TRBJ1-4